This T cell receptor beta chain was obtained from a study of OX40 agonist ivuxolimab in advanced cancers. In the study overall: Previous treatment with anti-PD-1, anti-PD-L1 or anti-CTLA-4 therapy was allowed; 40% had received some.

The method was immunoSEQ multiplex PCR; TCRdb's version includes in-frame clones alone and lacks a portion of them. The repertoire has under 90,000 clones, roughly 84% of them found once; the top ten carry approximately 2.1%. Baseline, cycle 4 day 1, and cycle 7 day 1 were the blood sampling points. In germline, CDR1 is GTSNPN, CDR2 SVGIG (reference sequence). CDR3 length equals 13 residues. V shed 7 bases and J shed 8 bases, with 19 bases lying between them. J is TRBJ2-3 and V is TRBV30, with TRBD1 as a possible D gene (5 bases). The specimen comprised CD4+ or CD8+ T cells sorted from blood, sampled in a trial of the OX40 agonist ivuxolimab. This receptor was identified in an adult with an advanced solid tumor such as melanoma, head and neck, liver or kidney cancer. The CDR3 coding sequence is TGTGCCTTTAGAAGGGGTCCTTCGGGTACGCAGTATTTT. Translated, it gives CAFRRGPSGTQYF.